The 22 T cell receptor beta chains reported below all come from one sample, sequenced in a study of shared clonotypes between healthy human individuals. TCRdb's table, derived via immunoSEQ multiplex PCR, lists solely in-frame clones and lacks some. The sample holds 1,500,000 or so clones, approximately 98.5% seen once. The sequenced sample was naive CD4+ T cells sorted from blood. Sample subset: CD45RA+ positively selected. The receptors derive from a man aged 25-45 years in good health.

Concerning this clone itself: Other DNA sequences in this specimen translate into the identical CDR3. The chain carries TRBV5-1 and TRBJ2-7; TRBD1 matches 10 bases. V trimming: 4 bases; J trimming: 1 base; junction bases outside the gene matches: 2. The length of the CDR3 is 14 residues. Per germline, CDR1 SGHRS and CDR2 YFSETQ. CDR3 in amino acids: CASSRGQGSYEQYF. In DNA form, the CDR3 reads TGCGCCAGCAGCAGGGGACAGGGGTCCTACGAGCAGTACTTC.

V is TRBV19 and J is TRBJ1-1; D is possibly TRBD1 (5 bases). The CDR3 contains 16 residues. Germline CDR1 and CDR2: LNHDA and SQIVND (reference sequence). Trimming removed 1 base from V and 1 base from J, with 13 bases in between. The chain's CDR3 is CASSIAFGAKNTEAFF. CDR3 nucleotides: TGTGCCAGTAGTATAGCATTCGGGGCCAAGAACACTGAAGCTTTCTTT.

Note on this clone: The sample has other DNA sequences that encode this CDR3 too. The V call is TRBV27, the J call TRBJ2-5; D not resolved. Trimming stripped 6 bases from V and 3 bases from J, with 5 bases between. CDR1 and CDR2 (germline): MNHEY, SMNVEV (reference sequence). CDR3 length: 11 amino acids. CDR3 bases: TGTGCCAGCAGCTCCAAAGAGACCCAGTACTTC. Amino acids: CASSSKETQYF.

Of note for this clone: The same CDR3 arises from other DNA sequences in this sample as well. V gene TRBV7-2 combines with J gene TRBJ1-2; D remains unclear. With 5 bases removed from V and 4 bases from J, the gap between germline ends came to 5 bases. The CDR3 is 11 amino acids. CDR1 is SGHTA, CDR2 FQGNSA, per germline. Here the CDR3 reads CASSPSYGYTF. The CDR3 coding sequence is TGTGCCAGCAGCCCAAGCTATGGCTACACCTTC. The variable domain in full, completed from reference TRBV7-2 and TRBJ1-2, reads GAGVSQSPSNKVTEKGKDVELRCDPISGHTALYWYRQSLGQGLEFLIYFQGNSAPDKSGLPSDRFSAERTGGSVSTLTIQRTQQEDSAVYLCASSPSYGYTFGSGTRLTVV.

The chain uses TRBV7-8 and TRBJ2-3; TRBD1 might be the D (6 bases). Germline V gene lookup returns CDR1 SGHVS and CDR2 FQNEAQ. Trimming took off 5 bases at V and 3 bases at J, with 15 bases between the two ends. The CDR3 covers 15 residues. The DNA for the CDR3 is TGTGCCAGCAGCCTGGGGCAGGGGATGACAGATACGCAGTATTTT. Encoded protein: CASSLGQGMTDTQYF.

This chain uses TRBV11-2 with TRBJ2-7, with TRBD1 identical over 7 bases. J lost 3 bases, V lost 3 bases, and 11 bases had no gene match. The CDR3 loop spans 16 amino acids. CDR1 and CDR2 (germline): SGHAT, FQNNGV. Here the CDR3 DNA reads TGTGCCAGCAGCTTGGAGGCGACAGGGATGGGCTACGAGCAGTACTTC. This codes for CASSLEATGMGYEQYF.

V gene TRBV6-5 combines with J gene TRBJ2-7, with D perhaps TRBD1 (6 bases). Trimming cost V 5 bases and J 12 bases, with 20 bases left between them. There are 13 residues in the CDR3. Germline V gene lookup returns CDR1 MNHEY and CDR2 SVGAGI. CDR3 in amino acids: CASSDTYPGHLYF. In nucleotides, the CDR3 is TGTGCCAGCAGTGATACCTATCCGGGACACTTGTACTTC.

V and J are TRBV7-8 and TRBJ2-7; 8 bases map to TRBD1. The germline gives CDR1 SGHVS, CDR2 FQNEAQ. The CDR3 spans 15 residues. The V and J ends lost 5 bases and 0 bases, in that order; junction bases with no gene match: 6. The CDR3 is CASSTRDRRSYEQYF. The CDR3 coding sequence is TGTGCCAGCAGCACACGGGACAGGCGCTCCTACGAGCAGTACTTC.

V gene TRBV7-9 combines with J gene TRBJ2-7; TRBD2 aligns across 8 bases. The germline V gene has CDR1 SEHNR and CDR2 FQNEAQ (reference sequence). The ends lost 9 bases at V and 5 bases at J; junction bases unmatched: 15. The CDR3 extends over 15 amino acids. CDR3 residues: CASLPRGLAPHEQYF. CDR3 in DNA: TGTGCCAGTCTGCCTCGAGGACTAGCTCCCCACGAGCAGTACTTC.

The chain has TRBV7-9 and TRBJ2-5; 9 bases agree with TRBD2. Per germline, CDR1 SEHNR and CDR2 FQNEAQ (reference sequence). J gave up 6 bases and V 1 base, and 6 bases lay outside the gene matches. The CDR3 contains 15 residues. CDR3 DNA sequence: TGTGCCAGCAGCTTAGAGGGCGGGAGGGGAAAGACCCAGTACTTC. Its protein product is CASSLEGGRGKTQYF.

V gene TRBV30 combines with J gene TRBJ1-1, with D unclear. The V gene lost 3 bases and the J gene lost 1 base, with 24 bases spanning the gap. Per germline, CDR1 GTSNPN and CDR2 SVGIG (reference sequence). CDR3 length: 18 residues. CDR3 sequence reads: CAWRSVGQFESQNTEAFF. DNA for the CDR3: TGTGCCTGGAGGAGCGTCGGCCAGTTTGAATCTCAGAACACTGAAGCTTTCTTT.

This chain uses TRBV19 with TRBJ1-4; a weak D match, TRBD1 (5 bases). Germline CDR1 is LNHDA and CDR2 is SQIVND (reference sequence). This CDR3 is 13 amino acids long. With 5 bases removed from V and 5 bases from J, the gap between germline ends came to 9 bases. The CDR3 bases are TGTGCCAGTAGTCAGGGCTGGAATGAAAAACTGTTTTTT. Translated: CASSQGWNEKLFF.

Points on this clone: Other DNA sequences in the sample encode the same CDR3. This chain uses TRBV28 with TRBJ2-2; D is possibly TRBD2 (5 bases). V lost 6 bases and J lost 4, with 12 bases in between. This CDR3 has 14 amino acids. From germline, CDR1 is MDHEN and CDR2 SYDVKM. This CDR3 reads CASSPPGGTGELFF. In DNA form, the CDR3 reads TGTGCCAGCAGCCCCCCAGGAGGCACCGGGGAGCTGTTTTTT.

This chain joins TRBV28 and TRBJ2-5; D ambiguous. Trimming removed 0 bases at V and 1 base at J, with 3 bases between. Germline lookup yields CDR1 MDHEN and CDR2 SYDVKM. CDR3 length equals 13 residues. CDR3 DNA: TGTGCCAGCAGTTTATGGGCCCAAGAGACCCAGTACTTC. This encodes CASSLWAQETQYF.

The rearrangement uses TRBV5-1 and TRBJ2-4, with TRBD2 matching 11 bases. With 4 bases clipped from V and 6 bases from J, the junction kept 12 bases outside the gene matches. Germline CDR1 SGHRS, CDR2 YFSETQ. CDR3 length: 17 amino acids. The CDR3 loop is CASSPGLAGLGANIQYF. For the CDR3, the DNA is TGCGCCAGCAGCCCCGGACTAGCGGGCCTAGGGGCAAACATTCAGTACTTC.

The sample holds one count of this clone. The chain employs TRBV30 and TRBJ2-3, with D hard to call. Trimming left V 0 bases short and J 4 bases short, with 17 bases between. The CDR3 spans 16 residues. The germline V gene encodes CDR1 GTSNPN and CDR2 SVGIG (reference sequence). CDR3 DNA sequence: TGTGCCTGGAGTGTATTCGGCAGTGGGCCCCCAGATACGCAGTATTTT. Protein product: CAWSVFGSGPPDTQYF.

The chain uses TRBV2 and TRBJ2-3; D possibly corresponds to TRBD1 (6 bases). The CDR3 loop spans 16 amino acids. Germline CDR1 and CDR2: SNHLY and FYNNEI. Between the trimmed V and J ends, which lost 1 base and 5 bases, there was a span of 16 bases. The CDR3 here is CASSEVGRGVGDTQYF. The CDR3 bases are TGTGCCAGCAGTGAAGTTGGCAGGGGAGTTGGAGATACGCAGTATTTT.

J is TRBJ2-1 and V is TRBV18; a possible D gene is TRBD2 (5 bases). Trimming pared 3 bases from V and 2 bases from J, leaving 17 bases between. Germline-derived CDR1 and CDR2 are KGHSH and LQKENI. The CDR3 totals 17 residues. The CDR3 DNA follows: TGTGCCAGCTCACCTCCAGGTTTGGGAGCGGCCTACAATGAGCAGTTCTTC. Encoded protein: CASSPPGLGAAYNEQFF.

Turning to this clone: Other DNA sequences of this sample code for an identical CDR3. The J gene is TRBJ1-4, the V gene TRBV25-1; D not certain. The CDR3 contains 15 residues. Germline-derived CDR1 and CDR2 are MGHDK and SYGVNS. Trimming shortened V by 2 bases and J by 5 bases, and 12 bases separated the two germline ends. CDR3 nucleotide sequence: TGTGCCAGCAGTGAAGGAGGAGCGACGAATGAAAAACTGTTTTTT. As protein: CASSEGGATNEKLFF.

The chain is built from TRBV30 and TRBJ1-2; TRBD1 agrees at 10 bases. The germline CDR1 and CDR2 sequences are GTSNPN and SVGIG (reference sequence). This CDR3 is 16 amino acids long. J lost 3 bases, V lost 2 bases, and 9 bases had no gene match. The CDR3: CAWSKTGGSSDYGYTF. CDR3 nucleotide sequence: TGTGCCTGGAGTAAGACAGGGGGCTCGAGTGACTATGGCTACACCTTC. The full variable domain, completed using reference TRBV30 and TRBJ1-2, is SQTIHQWPATLVQPVGSPLSLECTVEGTSNPNLYWYRQAAGRGLQLLFYSVGIGQISSEVPQNLSASRPQDRQFILSSKKLLLSDSGFYLCAWSKTGGSSDYGYTFGSGTRLTVV.

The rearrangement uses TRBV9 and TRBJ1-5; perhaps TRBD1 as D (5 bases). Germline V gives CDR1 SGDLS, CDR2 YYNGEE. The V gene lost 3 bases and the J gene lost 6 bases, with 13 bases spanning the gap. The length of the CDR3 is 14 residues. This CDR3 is CASSGGQGGQPQHF. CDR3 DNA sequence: TGTGCCAGCAGCGGTGGCCAGGGAGGTCAGCCCCAGCATTTT.

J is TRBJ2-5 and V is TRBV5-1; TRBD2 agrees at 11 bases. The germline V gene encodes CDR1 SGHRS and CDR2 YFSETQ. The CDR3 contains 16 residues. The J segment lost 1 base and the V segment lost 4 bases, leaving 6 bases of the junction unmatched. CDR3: CASSHGLAGPQETQYF. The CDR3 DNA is TGCGCCAGCAGCCACGGACTAGCGGGCCCCCAAGAGACCCAGTACTTC.